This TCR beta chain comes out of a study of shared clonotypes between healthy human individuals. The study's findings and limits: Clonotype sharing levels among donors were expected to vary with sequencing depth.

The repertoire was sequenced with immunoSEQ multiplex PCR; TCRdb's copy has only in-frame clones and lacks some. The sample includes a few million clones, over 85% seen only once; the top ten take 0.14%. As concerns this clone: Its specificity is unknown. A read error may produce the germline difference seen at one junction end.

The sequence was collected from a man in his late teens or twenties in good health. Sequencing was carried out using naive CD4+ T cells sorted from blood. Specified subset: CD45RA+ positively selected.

For the CDR3, the DNA is TGTGCTAGCAGCACCGGGACTAGCGGGGACAATGAGCAGTTCTTC. This sequence encodes CASSTGTSGDNEQFF. The V and J genes are TRBV7-7 and TRBJ2-1; TRBD2 matches at 13 bases. CDR1 SSHAT and CDR2 FNYEAQ come from the germline V gene (reference sequence). The CDR3 has 15 residues. The full variable domain, completed using reference TRBV7-7 and TRBJ2-1, is GAGVSQSPRYKVTKRGQDVTLRCDPISSHATLYWYQQALGQGPEFLTYFNYEAQPDKSGLPSDRFSAERPEGSISTLTIQRTEQRDSAMYRCASSTGTSGDNEQFFGPGTRLTVL.